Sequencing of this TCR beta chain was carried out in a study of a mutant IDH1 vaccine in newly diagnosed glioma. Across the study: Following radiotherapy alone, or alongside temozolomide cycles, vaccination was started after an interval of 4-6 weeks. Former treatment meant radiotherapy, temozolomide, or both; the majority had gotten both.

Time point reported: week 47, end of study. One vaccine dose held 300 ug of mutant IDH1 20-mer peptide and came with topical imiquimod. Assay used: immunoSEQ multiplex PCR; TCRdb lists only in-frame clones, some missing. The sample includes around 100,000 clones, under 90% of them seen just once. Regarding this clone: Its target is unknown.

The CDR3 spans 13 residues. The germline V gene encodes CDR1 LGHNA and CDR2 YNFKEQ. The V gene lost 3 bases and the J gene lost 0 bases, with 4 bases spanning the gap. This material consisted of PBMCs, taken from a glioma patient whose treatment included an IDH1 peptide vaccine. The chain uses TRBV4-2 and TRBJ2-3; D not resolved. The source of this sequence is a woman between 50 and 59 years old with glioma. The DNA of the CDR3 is TGTGCCAGCAGCCAGGTCAGCACAGATACGCAGTATTTT. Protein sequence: CASSQVSTDTQYF.